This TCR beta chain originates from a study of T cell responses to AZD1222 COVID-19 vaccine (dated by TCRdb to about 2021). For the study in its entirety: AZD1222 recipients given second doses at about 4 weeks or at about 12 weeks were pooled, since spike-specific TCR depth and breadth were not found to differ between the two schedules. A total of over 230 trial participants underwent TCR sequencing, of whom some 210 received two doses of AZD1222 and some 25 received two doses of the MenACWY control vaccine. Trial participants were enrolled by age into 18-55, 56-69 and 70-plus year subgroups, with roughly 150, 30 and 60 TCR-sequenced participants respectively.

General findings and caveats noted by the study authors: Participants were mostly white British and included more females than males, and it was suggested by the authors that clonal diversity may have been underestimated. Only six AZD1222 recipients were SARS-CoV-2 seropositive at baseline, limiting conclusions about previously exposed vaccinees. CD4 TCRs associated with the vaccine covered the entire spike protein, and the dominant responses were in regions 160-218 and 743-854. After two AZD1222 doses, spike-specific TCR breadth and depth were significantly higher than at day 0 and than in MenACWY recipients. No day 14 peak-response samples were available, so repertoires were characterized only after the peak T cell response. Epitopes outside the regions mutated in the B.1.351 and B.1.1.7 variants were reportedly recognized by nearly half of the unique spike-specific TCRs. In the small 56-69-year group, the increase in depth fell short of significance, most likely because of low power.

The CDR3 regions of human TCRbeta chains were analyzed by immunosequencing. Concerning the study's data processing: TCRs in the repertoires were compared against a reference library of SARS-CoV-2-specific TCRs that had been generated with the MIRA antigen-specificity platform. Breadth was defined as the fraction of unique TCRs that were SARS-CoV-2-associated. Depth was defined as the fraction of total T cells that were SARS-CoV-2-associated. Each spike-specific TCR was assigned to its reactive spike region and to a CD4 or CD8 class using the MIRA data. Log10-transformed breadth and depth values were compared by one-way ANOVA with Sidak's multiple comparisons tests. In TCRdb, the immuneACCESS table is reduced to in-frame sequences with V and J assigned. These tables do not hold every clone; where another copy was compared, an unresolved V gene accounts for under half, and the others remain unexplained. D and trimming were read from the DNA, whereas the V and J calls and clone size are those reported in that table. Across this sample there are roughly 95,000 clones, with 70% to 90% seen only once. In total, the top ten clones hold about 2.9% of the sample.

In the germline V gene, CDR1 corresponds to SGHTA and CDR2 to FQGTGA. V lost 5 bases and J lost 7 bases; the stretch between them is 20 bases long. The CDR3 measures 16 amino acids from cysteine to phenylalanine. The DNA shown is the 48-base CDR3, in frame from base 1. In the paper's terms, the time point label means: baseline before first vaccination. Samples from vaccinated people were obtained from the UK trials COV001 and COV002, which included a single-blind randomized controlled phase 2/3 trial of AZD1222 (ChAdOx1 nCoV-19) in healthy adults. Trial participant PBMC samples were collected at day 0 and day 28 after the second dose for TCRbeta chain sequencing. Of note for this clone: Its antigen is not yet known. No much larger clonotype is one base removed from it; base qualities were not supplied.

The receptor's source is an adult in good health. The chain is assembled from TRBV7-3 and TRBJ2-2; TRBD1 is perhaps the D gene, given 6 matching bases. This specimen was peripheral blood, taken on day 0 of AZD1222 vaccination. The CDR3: CASSGAPRRGGGELFF. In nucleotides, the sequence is TGTGCCAGCAGCGGGGCGCCGCGGAGAGGGGGCGGGGAGCTGTTTTTT.